The clone carrying this T cell receptor (beta chain) came up a few times. Antigen unknown. This sample was included in a study of beta chain features in type 1 diabetes. General study findings and limits: Small HLA sub-analyses could not settle whether HLA shapes TCRB rearrangement.

The isolated RNA, all of it, was reverse transcribed, so expressed TCRB transcripts were what got sequenced. TCRdb's table, derived via immunoSEQ multiplex PCR, lists solely in-frame clones and lacks some. The sample shows 200,000 to 250,000 clones, 13% to 15% of them seen only once. The length of the CDR3 is 14 residues. CDR1 is SGHRS, CDR2 YFSETQ, per germline. The J segment lost 11 bases and the V segment lost 7 bases, leaving 13 bases of the junction unmatched. The rearrangement uses TRBV5-1 and TRBJ1-4; 8 bases are a match to TRBD1. Specimen: naive CD4+ T cells from blood. The source of this sequence is a middle-aged woman in good health. The DNA for the CDR3 is TGCGCCAGCGGACAGGGCCAGCGGTTCGAGAAACTGTTTTTT. Its protein product is CASGQGQRFEKLFF.